The present entry profiles one TCR beta chain with its context. In its sample, this clonotype was seen a few times. The specificity of this receptor is unknown. No base-level quality is on record; no much larger clone is a single base apart. Receptor libraries were prepared by PCR. TCRdb shows the sequencer as NextSeq 500. Bulk TCR libraries were made following a previously described method, with the TCR primers given in Table S5. Purification of total RNA was performed with the Qiagen AllPrep DNA/RNA kit. Before analysis, reads from multiple sequencing runs of one library were combined. The original methods were these. Reads were retained only if their TCR constant sequence matched exactly, and those retained reads were trimmed to 150 nt and grouped according to their 12-nt molecular barcodes. Reads in each barcode group were sub-clustered using a 15% Levenshtein threshold, and a quality-weighted consensus sequence was built for each RNA molecule. Non-functional sequences were filtered out, along with any lower-count sequence sitting one edit away from another sequence. Barcode sub-clusters with fewer than 20% of the maximum read count were removed, based on fitting two negative binomial distributions. Starting from the raw public reads, TCRdb applied fastp trimming at Q25, assembled clones with MiXCR and retained in-frame beta chains. Under each unique CDR3 protein, matching rows form one entry showing the most common genes and DNA. TCRdb assigned the V and J calls; the authors' analysis was not used. The sample table records a few hundred thousand distinct CDR3 sequences; roughly a quarter of these occur just once. The ten top clones hold roughly 0.7% of the sample.

This specimen belongs to a study of molecular identifiers for immune sequencing clone quantification listed by TCRdb under 2018. About the investigation overall: In a replicate experiment, RNA from around 18,000 or 91,000 naive CD8 T cells was split into five aliquots, four of which were sequenced. This methods study used CD8 T cells to benchmark TCR RNA copy counting and molecular-identifier clustering-based TCR repertoire sequencing (MIDCIRS). What the research found in general, with its limitations: A single cell's worth of spiked-in Jurkat TCR RNA was reported detectable even among 900,000 to 1,000,000 naive CD8 T cells. In CMV-specific effector cells, clones with more than 20 RNA copies accounted for over 98% of molecules, whereas in naive cells such clones accounted for under 1%. Without barcode sub-clustering, chimeric consensus sequences inflated TCR diversity; chimeras reached as high as 47%. Spiked-in Jurkat TCR RNA (roughly 10 copies' worth), which is not part of the donor repertoire, was contained in the naive libraries. Modeling gave 3 to 3.5 recovered TCR RNA copies per cell versus about 10 by digital PCR, implying 25% to 30% capture efficiency. Highly expanded clone sizes could be underestimated because identical TCR molecules may share a barcode.

Germline trimming amounts to 0 bases on V and 10 bases on J, with 0 as the count of junction bases outside the gene matches. The CDR3 runs 13 amino acids, cysteine and phenylalanine included. The entry retains the CDR3 DNA only, 39 bases that are in frame from base 1. The germline V gene sets CDR1 to KGHDR and CDR2 to SFDVKD. Naive CD8 T cell libraries were made from 20,000 to 1,000,000 sorted cells using 10%, 30% or 50% of purified RNA. Naive CD8 T cells, defined as CD8+CD4-CCR7+CD45RA+, were FACS-sorted into RLT Plus buffer on a BD FACSAria II. To test detection sensitivity, Jurkat RNA equivalent to approximately ten TCR copies was spiked into samples of roughly 18,000-1,100,000 naive CD8 T cells. CD8 T cells were enriched using RosetteSep CD8+ T Cell Enrichment Cocktail and Ficoll-Paque, and the enriched cells then underwent ACK red cell lysis.

The chain employs TRBV24-1 and TRBJ2-1, with 9 junctional bases fitting TRBD2. The sequencing sample was made of naive CD8+ T cells from blood, with Jurkat cell RNA spiked in. The cell subset or site tag for this specimen amounts to: FACS-sorted CD8+CD4-CCR7+CD45RA+ naive T cells. This TCR was sampled from a human donor in good health. Some libraries in this study had Jurkat cell RNA spiked in. The sequenced DNA is TGTGCCACCAGTGATTTGACTAGCGGGGAGCAGTTCTTC. Its translation reads: CATSDLTSGEQFF.